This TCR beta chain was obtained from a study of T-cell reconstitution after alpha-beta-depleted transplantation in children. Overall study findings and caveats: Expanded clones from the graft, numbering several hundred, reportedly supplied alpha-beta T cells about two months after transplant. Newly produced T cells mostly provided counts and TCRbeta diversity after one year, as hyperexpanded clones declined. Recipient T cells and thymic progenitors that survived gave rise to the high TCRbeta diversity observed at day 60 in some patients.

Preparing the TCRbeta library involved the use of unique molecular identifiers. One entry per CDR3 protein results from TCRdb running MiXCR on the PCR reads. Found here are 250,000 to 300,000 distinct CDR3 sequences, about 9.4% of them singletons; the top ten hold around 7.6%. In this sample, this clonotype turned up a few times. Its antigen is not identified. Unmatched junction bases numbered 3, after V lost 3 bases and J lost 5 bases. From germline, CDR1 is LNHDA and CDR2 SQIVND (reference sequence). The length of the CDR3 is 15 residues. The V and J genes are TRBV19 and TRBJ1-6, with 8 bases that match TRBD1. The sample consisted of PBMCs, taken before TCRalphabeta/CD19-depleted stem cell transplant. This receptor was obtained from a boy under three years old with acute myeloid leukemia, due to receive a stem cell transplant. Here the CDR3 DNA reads TGTGCCAGTAGTATCGGACAGGGAAATAATTCACCCCTCCACTTT. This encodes CASSIGQGNNSPLHF.